These 21 T cell receptor beta chains were all obtained from the same sample, sequenced in a study of blood T cell repertoires in COVID-19. Repertoires were generated with immunoSEQ multiplex PCR, while TCRdb's copy carries only in-frame clones and drops some. This table holds around 73,000 clones, roughly four fifths found once. Sequenced sample: peripheral blood. The receptors shown here come from a human donor in a cohort sampled during active COVID-19.

V and J are TRBV2 and TRBJ1-2; D gene ambiguous. V lost 1 base, J lost 0 bases, and 6 bases lay in between. This CDR3 spans 14 amino acids. Germline CDR1 SNHLY, CDR2 FYNNEI. In nucleotides, the CDR3 is TGTGCCAGCAGTGAAGAAAGCCCTAACTATGGCTACACCTTC. Translation: CASSEESPNYGYTF.

J is TRBJ2-3 and V is TRBV29-1, with D tentatively TRBD2 (7 bases). The germline V and J ends were trimmed by 4 bases and 0 bases, with 11 bases remaining between them. Germline V CDR1 and CDR2: SQVTM, ANQGSEA. CDR3 size: 14 residues. This CDR3 reads CSVARGGSTDTQYF. In DNA form, the CDR3 reads TGCAGCGTTGCCAGGGGAGGGAGCACAGATACGCAGTATTTT.

The chain combines TRBV10-2 with TRBJ2-3, with unresolved D. The ends were cut back, 6 bases at V and 1 base at J, with 11 bases in the middle. Germline V lookup: CDR1 WSHSY, CDR2 SAAADI. This CDR3 has 14 amino acids. The CDR3 coding sequence is TGCGCCAGCAGCCCCGCCCTACGCACAGATACGCAGTATTTT. It yields the protein CASSPALRTDTQYF.

The chain joins TRBV7-9 to TRBJ2-3; D remains unclear. In germline, CDR1 is SEHNR, CDR2 FQNEAQ (reference sequence). The CDR3 contains 14 residues. With 5 bases removed from V and 5 bases from J, the gap between germline ends came to 14 bases. The CDR3 nucleotides are TGTGCCAGCAGCCCCCCTTTAGAGGTAGATACGCAGTATTTT. This translates into CASSPPLEVDTQYF.

The V call is TRBV5-4, the J call TRBJ2-3, with D possibly matching TRBD2 (6 bases). The length of the CDR3 is 13 residues. Germline values: CDR1 SGHNT, CDR2 YYREEE (reference sequence). V was shortened by 5 bases and J by 4 bases, with 11 bases between the two germline ends. Here the CDR3 DNA reads TGTGCCAGCAGGCCTAGCGTCGCAGATACGCAGTATTTT. As protein: CASRPSVADTQYF.

This rearrangement joins TRBV2 to TRBJ1-1; D not resolved. V was cut by 8 bases and J by 8 bases, with 15 bases left in between. Germline lookup yields CDR1 SNHLY and CDR2 FYNNEI. The CDR3 spans 12 residues. The CDR3 protein is CASLLGVPEAFF. For the CDR3, the DNA is TGTGCCAGCCTACTCGGGGTCCCAGAAGCTTTCTTT.

This chain links TRBV10-3 with TRBJ2-7, with D perhaps TRBD1 (6 bases). Per the germline V gene, CDR1 is ENHRY and CDR2 is SYGVKD. The CDR3 totals 12 residues. The V end was cut by 10 bases, the J end by 0 bases, with 10 bases between. CDR3 residues: CATTGDSYEQYF. The CDR3 DNA sequence: TGTGCCACGACAGGAGACTCCTACGAGCAGTACTTC.

This clone was recorded once. The chain employs TRBV6-5 and TRBJ2-1, with D perhaps matching TRBD2 (5 bases). The CDR3 extends over 13 amino acids. The V and J ends lost 7 bases and 8 bases respectively, with 15 bases between them. Per the germline V gene, CDR1 is MNHEY and CDR2 is SVGAGI. This chain's CDR3 is CASKNPPRDEQFF. Written as DNA, the CDR3 is TGTGCCAGCAAAAACCCACCGCGGGATGAGCAGTTCTTC.

V is TRBV9 and J is TRBJ2-5, with D unresolved. CDR3 length: 14 amino acids. Germline loops: CDR1 SGDLS, CDR2 YYNGEE. The ends were cut back, 0 bases at V and 2 bases at J, with 8 bases in the middle. The CDR3 DNA reads TGTGCCAGCAGCGTAGATACAGAACAAGAGACCCAGTACTTC. Protein sequence: CASSVDTEQETQYF.

The genes are TRBV5-5 and TRBJ2-5; D is perhaps TRBD1 (5 bases). The CDR3 has 14 residues. V lost 4 bases to trimming and J lost 1 base, with 11 bases between them. Per germline, CDR1 SGHKS and CDR2 YYEKEE (reference sequence). The CDR3 loop reads CASSIYDSQETQYF. The CDR3 coding sequence is TGTGCCAGCAGCATCTACGACAGCCAAGAGACCCAGTACTTC.

The rearrangement links TRBV7-9 to TRBJ2-2; possibly TRBD2 for D (7 bases). Trimming left V 2 bases short and J 4 bases short, with 17 bases between. The CDR3 totals 17 residues. The germline V gene encodes CDR1 SEHNR and CDR2 FQNEAQ (reference sequence). The CDR3 loop reads CASSLSGLRGPTGELFF. CDR3 in DNA: TGTGCCAGCAGCTTAAGTGGCTTGCGGGGGCCCACCGGGGAGCTGTTTTTT.

This chain uses TRBV6-5 with TRBJ1-2; tentative D call: TRBD1 (6 bases). Germline V gene data show CDR1 as MNHEY and CDR2 as SVGAGI. The CDR3 length is 13 residues. Trimming left V 6 bases short and J 4 bases short, with 12 bases between. Here the CDR3 DNA reads TGTGCCAGCAGATATACAGGGTCCTATGGCTACACCTTC. Translated: CASRYTGSYGYTF.

V is TRBV9 and J is TRBJ2-5, with D tentatively TRBD1 (6 bases). With 0 bases removed from V and 2 bases from J, the gap between germline ends came to 8 bases. The CDR3 runs to 14 residues. Germline assignment: CDR1 SGDLS and CDR2 YYNGEE. For the CDR3, the DNA is TGTGCCAGCAGCGTAGGAGGACAGCAAGAGACCCAGTACTTC. It encodes CASSVGGQQETQYF.

The chain couples TRBV5-1 to TRBJ1-1, with TRBD1 matching over 10 bases. Germline V gene lookup returns CDR1 SGHRS and CDR2 YFSETQ. Trimming took 0 bases from V and 6 from J; bases not matched to a gene: 2. The CDR3 loop spans 14 amino acids. CDR3 in amino acids: CASSLAGTGAEAFF. The CDR3 DNA reads TGCGCCAGCAGCTTGGCCGGGACAGGGGCTGAAGCTTTCTTT.

The CDR3 protein is CASSLAQGGEQFF. CDR3 bases: TGTGCCAGCAGTTTAGCACAGGGTGGTGAGCAGTTCTTC. The chain is built from TRBV12-3 or TRBV12-4 and TRBJ2-1, with D tentatively TRBD1 (6 bases). The length of the CDR3 is 13 residues. Trimming stripped 0 bases from V and 9 bases from J, with 9 bases between.

This chain joins TRBV5-6 and TRBJ1-4; 8 positions match TRBD1. Germline V lookup: CDR1 SGHDT, CDR2 YYEEEE. Unmatched junction bases numbered 7, after V lost 4 bases and J lost 8 bases. The CDR3 is 14 residues long. The CDR3 spells CASSLDRDGEKLFF. The CDR3 nucleotides are TGTGCCAGCAGCCTGGACAGGGATGGCGAAAAACTGTTTTTT.

V is TRBV6-5 and J is TRBJ1-3, with D possibly TRBD1 on 5 matching bases. The CDR3 has 15 residues. Germline V lookup: CDR1 MNHEY, CDR2 SVGAGI. V was trimmed by 5 bases and J by 0 bases, leaving 11 bases between them. CDR3 nucleotides: TGTGCCAGCAGTACAGGACACTACTCTGGAAACACCATATATTTT. Translation gives CASSTGHYSGNTIYF.

The chain employs TRBV9 and TRBJ2-3, with TRBD2 identical over 8 bases. CDR3 size: 15 residues. J was trimmed by 4 bases and V by 0 bases; bases with no gene match: 4. The germline V gene has CDR1 SGDLS and CDR2 YYNGEE. This chain's CDR3 is CASSVVSGDPDTQYF. The CDR3 bases are TGTGCCAGCAGCGTAGTTAGCGGGGATCCAGATACGCAGTATTTT. Full variable domain (outside the CDR3, taken from reference TRBV9 and TRBJ2-3): DSGVTQTPKHLITATGQRVTLRCSPRSGDLSVYWYQQSLDQGLQFLIQYYNGEERAKGNILERFSAQQFPDLHSELNLSSLELGDSALYFCASSVVSGDPDTQYFGPGTRLTVL.

The chain is built from TRBV18 and TRBJ1-1; 10 bases align to TRBD1. J lost 1 base, V lost 6 bases, and 5 bases had no gene match. This CDR3 has 15 residues. Germline-derived CDR1 and CDR2 are KGHSH and LQKENI. The CDR3 sequence is CASSYRDRGNTEAFF. The CDR3 DNA reads TGTGCCAGCTCGTACCGGGACAGGGGGAACACTGAAGCTTTCTTT.

V and J are TRBV11-2 and TRBJ2-7, with 10 bases that match TRBD1. The CDR3 consists of 15 residues. Looked up from germline, CDR1 is SGHAT and CDR2 is FQNNGV. J was trimmed by 6 bases and V by 4 bases; bases with no gene match: 9. The CDR3 reads CASSSRRTGGTEQYF. The CDR3 nucleotides read TGTGCCAGCAGCTCCCGTAGGACAGGGGGTACCGAGCAGTACTTC.

The V and J genes are TRBV7-2 and TRBJ1-2, with TRBD1 as a possible D gene (5 bases). This CDR3 spans 13 amino acids. V lost 5 bases, J lost 1 base, and 8 bases lay in between. Germline values: CDR1 SGHTA, CDR2 FQGNSA. CDR3: CASSGGNNYGYTF. CDR3 nucleotide sequence: TGTGCCAGCAGCGGGGGGAATAACTATGGCTACACCTTC.